This TCR beta chain appears in the sequencing data of a study of CD8 T cells in Susac syndrome. The length of the CDR3 is 11 residues. Trimming removed 2 bases from V and 8 bases from J, with 4 bases in between. CDR1 is MNHEY, CDR2 SVGAGI, per germline. A quantity of roughly 0.5 to 1 ug RNA underwent reverse transcription using random hexamers. The method of amplification for TCR beta CDR3 was immunoSEQ multiplex PCR, covering 54 Vbeta and 13 Jbeta. One entry per CDR3 protein results from TCRdb running MiXCR on the immunoSEQ multiplex PCR reads. The sample contains roughly 120,000 distinct CDR3 sequences, 93% of which appear only once. TCR beta sequences were obtained from blood CD8+ and CD4+ T cells. TEMRA cells were enriched by FACS, and CD4+ and CD8+ T cells were negatively isolated.

This receptor was taken from a human donor with multiple sclerosis. The sequenced material came from CD8+ T cells from PBMCs. J is TRBJ2-4 and V is TRBV6-5; D unclear. CDR3 in DNA: TGTGCCAGCAGTTACGGGGACATTCAGTACTTC. It is translated as CASSYGDIQYF.